A selection of T cell receptor beta chains follows, all from one sample in a study of blood T cell repertoires in COVID-19. Libraries were prepared by immunoSEQ multiplex PCR; TCRdb keeps only in-frame clonotypes and omits some of them. Of a few hundred thousand clones in the sample, more than 70% are singletons; the top ten hold 2.5% to 3.5%. Material: peripheral blood. These receptors were collected from a woman younger than 30 with acute or convalescent COVID-19. CDR3s include the opening cysteine and the closing phenylalanine or tryptophan. The D gene is left open where the match is weak.

d_call,j_call,v_call,cdr3_aa
TRBD1,TRBJ2-6,TRBV4-2,CASSQDRVPGANVLTF
TRBD1,TRBJ2-7,TRBV30,CAWSGNLNLGTGFREQYF
NA,TRBJ2-5,TRBV5-1,CASSTGHTNPTETQYF
NA,TRBJ2-7,TRBV6-5,CASSYGGPYEQYF
NA,TRBJ2-2,TRBV5-8,CASSFLIFNTGELFF
NA,TRBJ2-7,TRBV28,CASSFYAGYEQYF
TRBD1,TRBJ2-7,TRBV9,CASSDPGTGAYEQYF
TRBD1,TRBJ2-7,TRBV28,CASSSPQGAGEQYF
NA,TRBJ1-2,TRBV5-5,CASSLDFGNYGYTF
TRBD2,TRBJ2-5,TRBV9,CASSAGTTETQYF
NA,TRBJ1-2,TRBV4-3,CASRSSSAGRATYGYTF
TRBD2,TRBJ2-1,TRBV4-3,CASSQDSRLAGENEQFF
TRBD1,TRBJ2-7,TRBV28,CASTLGGRSYEQYF
NA,TRBJ2-5,TRBV9,CASSDGVQETQYF
NA,TRBJ2-7,TRBV27,CASSGGRQGLYEQYF
TRBD2,TRBJ2-1,TRBV5-4,CASSLAGGAYNEQFF
TRBD2,TRBJ2-1,TRBV5-1,CASSTMTGTSGSNEQFF
NA,TRBJ1-5,TRBV5-1,CASSLLKERVSNQPQHF
TRBD2,TRBJ2-7,TRBV6-2/TRBV6-3,CASSYVREGGPYEQYF
TRBD2,TRBJ2-3,TRBV7-2,CASSLAGGKDTQYF
NA,TRBJ1-2,TRBV4-3,CASSQAKAATHDYTF
TRBD2,TRBJ2-7,TRBV30,CAWSTGTSGTYEQYF
TRBD2,TRBJ2-1,TRBV3-1/TRBV3-2,CASSPIGLAEDNEQFF
NA,TRBJ1-5,TRBV21-1,CASNKKRDRTFNQPQHF
TRBD1,TRBJ1-6,TRBV5-6,CASSGGFNRGINSPLHF
TRBD1,TRBJ1-1,TRBV7-6,CASSSTLKTGTANTEAFF
TRBD2,TRBJ2-2,TRBV4-3,CASSQDWLAALHGGAGELFF